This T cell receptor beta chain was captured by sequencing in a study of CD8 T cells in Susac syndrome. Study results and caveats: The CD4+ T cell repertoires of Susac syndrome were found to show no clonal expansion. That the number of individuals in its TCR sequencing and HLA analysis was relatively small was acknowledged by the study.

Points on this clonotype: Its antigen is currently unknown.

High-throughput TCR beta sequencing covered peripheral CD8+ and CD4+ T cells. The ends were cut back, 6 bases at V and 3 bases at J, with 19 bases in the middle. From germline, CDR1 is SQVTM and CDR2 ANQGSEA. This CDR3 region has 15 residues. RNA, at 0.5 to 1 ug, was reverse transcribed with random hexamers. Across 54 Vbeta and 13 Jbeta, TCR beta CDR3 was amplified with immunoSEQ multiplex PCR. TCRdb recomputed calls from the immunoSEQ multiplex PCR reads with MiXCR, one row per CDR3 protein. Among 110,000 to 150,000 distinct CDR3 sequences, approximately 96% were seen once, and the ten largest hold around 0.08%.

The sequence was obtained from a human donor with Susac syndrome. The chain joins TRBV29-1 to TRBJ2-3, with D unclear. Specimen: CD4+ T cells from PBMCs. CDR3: CSVAHGGFLTDTQYF. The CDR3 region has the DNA TGCAGCGTGGCTCACGGTGGGTTCCTTACAGATACGCAGTATTTT.